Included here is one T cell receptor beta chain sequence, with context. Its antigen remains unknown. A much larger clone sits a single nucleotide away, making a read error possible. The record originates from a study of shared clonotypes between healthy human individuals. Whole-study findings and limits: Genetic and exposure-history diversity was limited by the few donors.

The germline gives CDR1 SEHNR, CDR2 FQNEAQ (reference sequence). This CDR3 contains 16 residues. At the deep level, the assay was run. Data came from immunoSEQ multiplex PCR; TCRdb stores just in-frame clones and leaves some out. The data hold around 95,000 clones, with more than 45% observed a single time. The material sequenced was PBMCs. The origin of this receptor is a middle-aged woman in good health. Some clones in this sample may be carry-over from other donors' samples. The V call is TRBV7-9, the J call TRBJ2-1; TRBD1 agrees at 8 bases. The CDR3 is CASSLAATGEVDEQLF. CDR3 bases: TGTGCCAGCAGCTTAGCGGCGACAGGGGAGGTCGACGAGCAGCTCTTC.